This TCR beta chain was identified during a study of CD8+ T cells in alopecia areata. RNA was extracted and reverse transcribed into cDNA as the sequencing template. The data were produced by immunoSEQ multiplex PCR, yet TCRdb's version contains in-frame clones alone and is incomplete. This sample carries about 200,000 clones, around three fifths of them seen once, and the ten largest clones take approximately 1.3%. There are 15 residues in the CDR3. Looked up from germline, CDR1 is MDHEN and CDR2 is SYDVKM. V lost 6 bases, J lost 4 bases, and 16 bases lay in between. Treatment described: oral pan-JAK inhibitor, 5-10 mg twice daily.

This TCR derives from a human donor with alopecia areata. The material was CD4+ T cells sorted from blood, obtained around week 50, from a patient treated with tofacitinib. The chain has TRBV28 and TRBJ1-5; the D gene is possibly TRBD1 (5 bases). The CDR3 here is CASRARGDGNQPQHF. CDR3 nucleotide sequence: TGTGCCAGCAGAGCCCGTGGGGACGGGAATCAGCCCCAGCATTTT.